Shown below are 9 T cell receptor beta chains from a single sample sequenced in a study of PD-1 blockade in classical Hodgkin lymphoma. TCRdb's copy holds only in-frame clones and misses some; the assay was immunoSEQ multiplex PCR. The sample shows about 15,000 clones, 85% to 90% of them seen only once. Every patient had relapsed following autologous stem cell transplantation, and cohorts differed in brentuximab vedotin exposure. This sample comprised peripheral blood mononuclear cells (PBMCs), obtained at baseline. All receptors come from a human donor with classical Hodgkin lymphoma.

This clone was observed a single time. The V call is TRBV18, the J call TRBJ2-1; D is unresolved. Germline lookup yields CDR1 KGHSH and CDR2 LQKENI. The CDR3 extends over 12 amino acids. V gave up 2 bases and J gave up 7 bases, with 6 bases separating them. The CDR3 loop is CASSPSGNEQFF. CDR3 sequence (DNA): TGTGCCAGCTCACCATCAGGAAATGAGCAGTTCTTC.

The gene calls are TRBV7-9 and TRBJ2-1; D is ambiguous. CDR3 size: 12 residues. Germline CDR1 is SEHNR and CDR2 is FQNEAQ (reference sequence). The germline V and J ends were trimmed by 1 base and 10 bases, with 8 bases remaining between them. The CDR3 loop reads CASSLEGWEQFF. As DNA, the CDR3 is TGTGCCAGCAGCTTAGAAGGATGGGAGCAGTTCTTC.

The chain is built from TRBV10-1 and TRBJ2-2, with a weak D call TRBD2 (6 bases). From germline, CDR1 is WNHNN and CDR2 SYGVQD (reference sequence). The CDR3 totals 13 residues. Trimming stripped 8 bases from V and 5 bases from J, with 12 bases between. In nucleotides, the CDR3 is TGCGCCAGCGGGGCAGGAGGGACCGGGGAGCTGTTTTTT. Residues: CASGAGGTGELFF.

J is TRBJ1-1 and V is TRBV19; D remains unclear. CDR1 and CDR2 from the germline V gene are LNHDA and SQIVND (reference sequence). CDR3 length equals 12 residues. The V and J ends lost 1 base and 8 bases respectively, with 8 bases between them. The CDR3 nucleotides read TGTGCCAGTAGTATAGTGGGGTCAGAAGCTTTCTTT. This codes for CASSIVGSEAFF.

The chain carries TRBV29-1 and TRBJ2-5; 8 nucleotides line up with TRBD2. Trimming removed 6 bases from V and 5 bases from J; junction bases left unmatched: 8. Germline loops: CDR1 SQVTM, CDR2 ANQGSEA. The CDR3 is 13 residues long. The CDR3 DNA follows: TGCAGCGTCCCCGGGGGGGCCGGGGAGACCCAGTACTTC. It translates to CSVPGGAGETQYF. Based on the CDR3 plus reference TRBV29-1 and TRBJ2-5, the full variable domain is SAVISQKPSRDICQRGTSLTIQCQVDSQVTMMFWYRQQPGQSLTLIATANQGSEATYESGFVIDKFPISRPNLTFSTLTVSNMSPEDSSIYLCSVPGGAGETQYFGPGTRLLVL.

This chain joins TRBV23-1 and TRBJ2-4, with 13 bases that match TRBD2. TRBV23-1 is an open reading frame, and its role is uncertain. The CDR3 length is 16 residues. The J segment lost 4 bases and the V segment lost 0 bases, leaving 0 bases of the junction unmatched. The CDR3 bases are TGCGCCAGCAGTCAATCGGGACTAGCGGGGAAAAACATTCAGTACTTC. It yields the protein CASSQSGLAGKNIQYF.

The CDR3 sequence: CASSEVGAGLGGGAGQFF. CDR3 in DNA: TGTGCCAGCAGTGAAGTCGGGGCAGGGCTTGGTGGAGGGGCGGGGCAGTTCTTC. V usage is TRBV2 and J usage is TRBJ2-1; a possible D gene is TRBD2 (6 bases). Germline-derived CDR1 and CDR2 are SNHLY and FYNNEI. Between the trimmed V and J ends, which lost 1 base and 12 bases, there was a span of 28 bases. There are 18 residues in the CDR3.

This clone is a singleton in its sample. CDR3 sequence: CASSLGGSNNYEQYF. CDR3 coding DNA: TGTGCCAGCAGCTTAGGGGGGTCTAATAACTACGAGCAGTACTTC. The chain couples TRBV7-2 to TRBJ2-7; D possibly uses TRBD1 or TRBD2 (5 bases each). This CDR3 is 15 amino acids long. Trimming cost V 1 base and J 3 bases, with 13 bases left between them. The germline gives CDR1 SGHTA, CDR2 FQGNSA. Based on the CDR3 plus reference TRBV7-2 and TRBJ2-7, the full variable domain is GAGVSQSPSNKVTEKGKDVELRCDPISGHTALYWYRQSLGQGLEFLIYFQGNSAPDKSGLPSDRFSAERTGGSVSTLTIQRTQQEDSAVYLCASSLGGSNNYEQYFGPGTRLTVT.

This clone was seen once. The chain carries TRBV15 and TRBJ2-7, with 7 nucleotides matching TRBD1. This CDR3 comprises 15 residues. Trimming removed 5 bases from V and 2 bases from J; junction bases left unmatched: 9. The germline V gene has CDR1 LNHNV and CDR2 YYDKDF (reference sequence). The CDR3 reads CATSPGQFGAYEQYF. The CDR3 region has the DNA TGTGCCACCAGCCCGGGACAGTTTGGGGCCTACGAGCAGTACTTC. The full variable domain, completed using reference TRBV15 and TRBJ2-7, is DAMVIQNPRYQVTQFGKPVTLSCSQTLNHNVMYWYQQKSSQAPKLLFHYYDKDFNNEADTPDNFQSRRPNTSFCFLDIRSPGLGDTAMYLCATSPGQFGAYEQYFGPGTRLTVT.